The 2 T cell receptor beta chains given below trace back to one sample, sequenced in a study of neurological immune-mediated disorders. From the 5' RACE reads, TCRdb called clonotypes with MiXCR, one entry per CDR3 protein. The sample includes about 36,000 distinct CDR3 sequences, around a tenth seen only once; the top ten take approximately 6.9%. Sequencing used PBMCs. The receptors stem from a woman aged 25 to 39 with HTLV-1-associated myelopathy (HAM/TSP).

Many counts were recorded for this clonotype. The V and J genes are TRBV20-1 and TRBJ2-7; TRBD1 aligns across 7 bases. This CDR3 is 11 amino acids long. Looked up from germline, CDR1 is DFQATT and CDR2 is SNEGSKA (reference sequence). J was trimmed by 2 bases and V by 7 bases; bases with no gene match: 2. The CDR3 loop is CSGQGAYEQYF. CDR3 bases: TGCAGTGGACAGGGCGCCTACGAGCAGTACTTC.

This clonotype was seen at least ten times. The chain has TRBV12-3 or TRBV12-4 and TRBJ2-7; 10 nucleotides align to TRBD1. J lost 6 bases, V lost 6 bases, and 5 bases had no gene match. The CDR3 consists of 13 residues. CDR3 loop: CASRRQGAGEQYF. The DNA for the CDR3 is TGTGCCAGCAGAAGACAGGGGGCCGGCGAGCAGTACTTC.